Here is one T cell receptor beta chain with its context. No antigen is known for it. The TCR beta CDR3 regions underwent amplification using RNA transcripts as the source. The HTBI primer set was used in a first-round RT-PCR of the TCR CDR3. TCRdb called the multiplex PCR reads again in MiXCR, with one record for every CDR3 protein. Altogether a few hundred thousand distinct CDR3 sequences are present, less than 25% being singletons, with the ten largest covering around 27%. The diagnoses drew upon clinical symptoms, serum thyroxine and TRAb, thyroid ultrasound and orbital computed tomography. Between the trimmed V and J ends, which lost 0 bases and 0 bases, there was a span of 7 bases. Germline V gives CDR1 SGHRS, CDR2 YFSETQ. The CDR3 length is 14 residues. The data originate from a study of T cells in Graves' hyperthyroidism and ophthalmopathy. Background on the study: Peripheral blood specimens were obtained at initial diagnosis, prior to any treatment. General study results and limits: Ophthalmopathy, as predicted by the model, came a median roughly 6.8 months after the prediction. Expanded thyroid clonotypes (above 0.001) were mostly also found in blood.

This clonotype was sampled from a man aged 18 to 30 with Graves' hyperthyroidism. Sequencing was performed on blood. The J gene is TRBJ2-7, the V gene TRBV5-1; D is undetermined. CDR3 residues: CASSLERISYEQYF. In DNA form, the CDR3 reads TGCGCCAGCAGCTTGGAACGGATCTCCTACGAGCAGTACTTC.